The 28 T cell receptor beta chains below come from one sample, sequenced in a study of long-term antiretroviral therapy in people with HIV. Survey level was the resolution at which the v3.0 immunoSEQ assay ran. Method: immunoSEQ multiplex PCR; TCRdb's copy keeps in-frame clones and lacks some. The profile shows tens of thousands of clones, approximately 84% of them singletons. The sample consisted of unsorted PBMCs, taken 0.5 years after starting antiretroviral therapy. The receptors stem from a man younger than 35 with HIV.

The CDR3 DNA follows: TGTGCCAGCAGCTTACGTAGTGAAAAACTGTTTTTT. Translated: CASSLRSEKLFF. This chain joins TRBV7-8 and TRBJ1-4; D gene ambiguous. The CDR3 runs to 12 residues. Trimming stripped 2 bases from V and 7 bases from J, with 5 bases between. Germline values: CDR1 SGHVS, CDR2 FQNEAQ.

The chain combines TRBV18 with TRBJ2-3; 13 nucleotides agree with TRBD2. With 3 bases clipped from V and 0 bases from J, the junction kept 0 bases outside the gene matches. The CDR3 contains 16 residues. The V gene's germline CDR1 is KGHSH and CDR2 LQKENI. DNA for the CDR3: TGTGCCAGCTCACCGGGACTAGCGGGAAGCACAGATACGCAGTATTTT. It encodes CASSPGLAGSTDTQYF.

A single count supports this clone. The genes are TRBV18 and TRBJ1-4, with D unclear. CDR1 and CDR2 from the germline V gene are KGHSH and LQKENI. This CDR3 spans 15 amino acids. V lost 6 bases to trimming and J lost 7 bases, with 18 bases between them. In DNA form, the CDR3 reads TGTGCCAGCTCGACGGACGGGTTGTTATCTGAAAAACTGTTTTTT. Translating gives CASSTDGLLSEKLFF.

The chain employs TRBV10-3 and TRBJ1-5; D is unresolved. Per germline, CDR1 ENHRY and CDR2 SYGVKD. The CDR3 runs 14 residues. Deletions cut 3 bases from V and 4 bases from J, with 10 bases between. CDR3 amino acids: CAISDPRRNQPQHF. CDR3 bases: TGTGCCATCAGTGACCCTAGGAGGAATCAGCCCCAGCATTTT.

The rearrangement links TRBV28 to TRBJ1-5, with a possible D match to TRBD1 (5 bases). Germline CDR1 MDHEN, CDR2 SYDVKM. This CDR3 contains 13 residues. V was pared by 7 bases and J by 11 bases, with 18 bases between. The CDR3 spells CASIPRERWAQHF. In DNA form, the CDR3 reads TGTGCCAGCATTCCCAGGGAAAGGTGGGCCCAGCATTTT.

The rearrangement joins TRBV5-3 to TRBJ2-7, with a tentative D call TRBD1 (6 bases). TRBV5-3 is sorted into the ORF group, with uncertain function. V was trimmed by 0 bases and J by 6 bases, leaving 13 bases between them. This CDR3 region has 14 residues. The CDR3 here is CARSLEGGCGEQYF. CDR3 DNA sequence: TGTGCCAGAAGCTTGGAAGGGGGATGCGGCGAGCAGTACTTC.

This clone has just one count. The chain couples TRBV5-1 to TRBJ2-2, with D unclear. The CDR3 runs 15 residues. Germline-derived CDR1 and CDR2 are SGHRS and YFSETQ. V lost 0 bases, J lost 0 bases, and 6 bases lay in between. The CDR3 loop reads CASSLGQTNTGELFF. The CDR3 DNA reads TGCGCCAGCAGCTTGGGGCAGACGAACACCGGGGAGCTGTTTTTT.

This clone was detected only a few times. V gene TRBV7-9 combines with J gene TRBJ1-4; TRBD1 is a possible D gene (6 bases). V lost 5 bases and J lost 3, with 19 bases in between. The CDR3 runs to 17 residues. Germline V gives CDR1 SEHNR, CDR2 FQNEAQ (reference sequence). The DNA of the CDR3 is TGTGCCAGCAGCGCCATCGGACAGACGGGAGCTAATGAAAAACTGTTTTTT. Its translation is CASSAIGQTGANEKLFF.

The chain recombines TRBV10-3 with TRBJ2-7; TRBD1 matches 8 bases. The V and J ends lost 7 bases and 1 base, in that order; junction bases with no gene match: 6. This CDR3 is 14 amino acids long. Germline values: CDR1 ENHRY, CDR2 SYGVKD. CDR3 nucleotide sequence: TGTGCCATCAAGGAGGACAGGGCATCCTACGAGCAGTACTTC. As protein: CAIKEDRASYEQYF.

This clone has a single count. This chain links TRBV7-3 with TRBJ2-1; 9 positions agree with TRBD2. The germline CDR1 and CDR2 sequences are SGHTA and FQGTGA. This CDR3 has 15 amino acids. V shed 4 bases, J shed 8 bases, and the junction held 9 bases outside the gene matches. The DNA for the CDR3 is TGTGCCAGCAGCTCACACGGGACTAGCAAAGATGAGCAGTTCTTC. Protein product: CASSSHGTSKDEQFF.

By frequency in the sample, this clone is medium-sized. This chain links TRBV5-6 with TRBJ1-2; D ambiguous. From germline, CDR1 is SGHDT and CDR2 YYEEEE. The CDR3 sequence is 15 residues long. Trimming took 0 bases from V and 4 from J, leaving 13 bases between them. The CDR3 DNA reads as TGTGCCAGCAGCTTGGTAGGAGGTGGAGGCTATGGCTACACCTTC. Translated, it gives CASSLVGGGGYGYTF.

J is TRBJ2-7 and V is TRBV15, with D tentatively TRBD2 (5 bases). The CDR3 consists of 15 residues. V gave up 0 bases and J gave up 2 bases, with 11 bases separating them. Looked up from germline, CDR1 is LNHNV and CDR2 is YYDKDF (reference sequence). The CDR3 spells CATSRDLGGPYEQYF. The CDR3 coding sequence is TGTGCCACCAGCAGAGATCTTGGCGGGCCCTACGAGCAGTACTTC.

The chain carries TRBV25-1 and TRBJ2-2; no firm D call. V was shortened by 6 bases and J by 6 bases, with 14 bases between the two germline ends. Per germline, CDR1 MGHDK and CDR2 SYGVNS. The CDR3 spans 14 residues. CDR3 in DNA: TGTGCCAGCAGCCGGCCCCTCGGGTCCGGGGAGCTGTTTTTT. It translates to CASSRPLGSGELFF. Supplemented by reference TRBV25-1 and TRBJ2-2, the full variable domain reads EADIYQTPRYLVIGTGKKITLECSQTMGHDKMYWYQQDPGMELHLIHYSYGVNSTEKGDLSSESTVSRIRTEHFPLTLESARPSHTSQYLCASSRPLGSGELFFGEGSRLTVL.

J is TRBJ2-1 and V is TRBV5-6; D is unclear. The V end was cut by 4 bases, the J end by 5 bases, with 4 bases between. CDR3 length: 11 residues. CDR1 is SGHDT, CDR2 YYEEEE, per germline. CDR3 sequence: CASSLDNEQFF. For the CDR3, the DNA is TGTGCCAGCAGCCTGGACAATGAGCAGTTCTTC. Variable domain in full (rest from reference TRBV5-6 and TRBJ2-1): DAGVTQSPTHLIKTRGQQVTLRCSPKSGHDTVSWYQQALGQGPQFIFQYYEEEERQRGNFPDRFSGHQFPNYSSELNVNALLLGDSALYLCASSLDNEQFFGPGTRLTVL.

As DNA, the CDR3 is TGCAGCGTGGGATCCGGGACACTCTATGGCTACACCTTC. Its protein is CSVGSGTLYGYTF. The J gene is TRBJ1-2, the V gene TRBV29-1, with D perhaps matching TRBD1 (6 bases). Trimming pared 6 bases from V and 4 bases from J, leaving 15 bases between. The CDR3 has 13 amino acids. CDR1 SQVTM and CDR2 ANQGSEA come from the germline V gene.

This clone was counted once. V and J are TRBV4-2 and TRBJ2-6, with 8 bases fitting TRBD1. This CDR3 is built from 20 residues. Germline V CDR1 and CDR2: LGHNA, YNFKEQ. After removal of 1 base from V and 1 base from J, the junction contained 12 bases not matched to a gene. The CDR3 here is CASSQVAGTGTRSGANVLTF. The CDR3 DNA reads TGTGCCAGCAGCCAAGTGGCGGGGACAGGCACACGGTCTGGGGCCAACGTCCTGACTTTC.

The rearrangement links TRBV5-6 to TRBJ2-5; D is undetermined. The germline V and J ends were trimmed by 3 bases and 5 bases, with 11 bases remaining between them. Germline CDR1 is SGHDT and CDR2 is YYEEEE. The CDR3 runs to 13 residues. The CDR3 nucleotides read TGTGCCAGCAGCTCTAGACTTGCGGAGACCCAGTACTTC. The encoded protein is CASSSRLAETQYF.

DNA for the CDR3: TGTGCCAGCAGTTTGGACAGGGGGAATCAGCCCCAGCATTTT. Translated, it gives CASSLDRGNQPQHF. The chain is built from TRBV27 and TRBJ1-5; TRBD1 matches 10 bases. This CDR3 is built from 14 residues. Trimming removed 3 bases from V and 4 bases from J; junction bases left unmatched: 0. Germline loops: CDR1 MNHEY, CDR2 SMNVEV (reference sequence).

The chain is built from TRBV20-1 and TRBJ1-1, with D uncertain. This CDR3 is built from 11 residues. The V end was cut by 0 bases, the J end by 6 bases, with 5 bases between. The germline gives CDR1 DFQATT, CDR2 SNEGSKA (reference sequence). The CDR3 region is CSARDPPEAFF. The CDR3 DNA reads TGCAGTGCTAGAGATCCCCCTGAAGCTTTCTTT.

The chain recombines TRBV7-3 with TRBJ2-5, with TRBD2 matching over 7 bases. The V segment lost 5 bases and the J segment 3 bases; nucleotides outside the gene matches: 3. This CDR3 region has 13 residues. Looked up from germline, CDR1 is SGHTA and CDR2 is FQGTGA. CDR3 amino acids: CASSPGTKETQYF. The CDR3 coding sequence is TGTGCCAGCAGCCCCGGGACTAAAGAGACCCAGTACTTC.

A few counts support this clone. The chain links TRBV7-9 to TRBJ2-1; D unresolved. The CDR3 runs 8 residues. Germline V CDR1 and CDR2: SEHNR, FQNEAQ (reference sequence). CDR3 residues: CQDNEQFF. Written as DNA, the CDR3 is TGTCAAGACAATGAGCAGTTCTTC.

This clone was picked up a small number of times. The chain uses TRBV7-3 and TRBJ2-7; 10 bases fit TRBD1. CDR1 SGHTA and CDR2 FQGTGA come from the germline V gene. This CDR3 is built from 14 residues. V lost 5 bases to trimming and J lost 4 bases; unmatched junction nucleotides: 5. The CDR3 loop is CASSAGTGDYEQYF. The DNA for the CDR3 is TGTGCCAGCAGCGCAGGGACAGGGGATTACGAGCAGTACTTC.

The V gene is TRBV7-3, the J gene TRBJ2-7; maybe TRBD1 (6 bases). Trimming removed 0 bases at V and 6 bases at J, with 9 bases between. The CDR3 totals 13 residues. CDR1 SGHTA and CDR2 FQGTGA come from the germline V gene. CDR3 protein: CASSLTQGREQYF. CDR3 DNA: TGTGCCAGCAGCTTAACTCAGGGGCGCGAGCAGTACTTC.

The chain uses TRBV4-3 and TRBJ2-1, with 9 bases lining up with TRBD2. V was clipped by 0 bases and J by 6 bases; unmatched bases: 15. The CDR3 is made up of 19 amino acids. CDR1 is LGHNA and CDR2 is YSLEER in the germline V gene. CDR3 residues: CASSQDRAGRGGPSNEQFF. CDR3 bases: TGCGCCAGCAGCCAAGATCGAGCAGGGCGGGGGGGCCCTAGCAATGAGCAGTTCTTC.

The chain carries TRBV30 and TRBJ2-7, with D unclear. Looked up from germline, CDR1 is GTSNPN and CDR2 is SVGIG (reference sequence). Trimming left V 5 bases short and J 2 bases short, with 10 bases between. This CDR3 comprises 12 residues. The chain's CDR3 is CAWAEMTYEQYF. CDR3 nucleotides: TGTGCCTGGGCCGAGATGACCTACGAGCAGTACTTC.

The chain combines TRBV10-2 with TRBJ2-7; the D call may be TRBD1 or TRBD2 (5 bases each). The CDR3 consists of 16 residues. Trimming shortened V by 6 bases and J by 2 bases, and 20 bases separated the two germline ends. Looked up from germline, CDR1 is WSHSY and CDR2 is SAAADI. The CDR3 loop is CASSPAGTDLAYEQYF. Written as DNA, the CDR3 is TGCGCCAGCAGCCCCGCCGGGACGGACCTGGCCTACGAGCAGTACTTC.

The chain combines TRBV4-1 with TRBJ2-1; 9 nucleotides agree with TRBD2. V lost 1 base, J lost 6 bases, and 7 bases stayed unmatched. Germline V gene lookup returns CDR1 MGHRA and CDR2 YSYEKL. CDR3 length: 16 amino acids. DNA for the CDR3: TGCGCCAGCAGCCAAGTTCTAGCGGGGCCTTCCAATGAGCAGTTCTTC. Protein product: CASSQVLAGPSNEQFF.

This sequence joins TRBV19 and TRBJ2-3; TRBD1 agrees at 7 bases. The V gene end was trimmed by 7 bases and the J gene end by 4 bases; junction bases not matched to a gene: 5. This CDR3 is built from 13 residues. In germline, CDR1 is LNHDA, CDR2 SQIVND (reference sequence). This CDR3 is CASTEQGSDTQYF. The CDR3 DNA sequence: TGTGCCAGTACCGAACAGGGGTCAGATACGCAGTATTTT.